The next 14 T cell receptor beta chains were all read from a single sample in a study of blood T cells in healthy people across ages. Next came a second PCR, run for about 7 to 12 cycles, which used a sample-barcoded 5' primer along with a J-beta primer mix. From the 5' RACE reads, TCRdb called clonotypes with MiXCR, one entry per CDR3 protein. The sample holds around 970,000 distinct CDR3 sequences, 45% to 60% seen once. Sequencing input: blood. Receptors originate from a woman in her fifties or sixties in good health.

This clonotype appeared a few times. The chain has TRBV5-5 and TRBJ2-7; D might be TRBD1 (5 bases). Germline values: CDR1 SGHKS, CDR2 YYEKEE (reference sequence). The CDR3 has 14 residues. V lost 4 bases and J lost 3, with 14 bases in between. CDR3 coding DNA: TGTGCCAGCAGCACCGACAGTAACCGCTACGAGCAGTACTTC. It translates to CASSTDSNRYEQYF.

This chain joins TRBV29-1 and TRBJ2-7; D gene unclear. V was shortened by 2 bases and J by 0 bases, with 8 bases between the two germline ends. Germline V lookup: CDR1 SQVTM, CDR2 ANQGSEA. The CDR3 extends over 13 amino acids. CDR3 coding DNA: TGCAGCGTTGAATCTCCCGGCTCCTACGAGCAGTACTTC. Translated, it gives CSVESPGSYEQYF.

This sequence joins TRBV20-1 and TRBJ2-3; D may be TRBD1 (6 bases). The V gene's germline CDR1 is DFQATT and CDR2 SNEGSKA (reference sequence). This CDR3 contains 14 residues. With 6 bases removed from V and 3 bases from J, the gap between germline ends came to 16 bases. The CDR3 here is CSAPRTVGTDTQYF. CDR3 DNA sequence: TGCAGTGCCCCGAGGACAGTTGGAACAGATACGCAGTATTTT.

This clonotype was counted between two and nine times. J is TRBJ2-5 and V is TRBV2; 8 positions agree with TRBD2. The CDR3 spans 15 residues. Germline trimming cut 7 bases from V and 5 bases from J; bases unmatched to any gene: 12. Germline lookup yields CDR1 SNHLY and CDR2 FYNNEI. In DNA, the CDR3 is TGTGCCAGCACCGAGGTGGCGGGAGGCTGGGAGACCCAGTACTTC. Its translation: CASTEVAGGWETQYF.

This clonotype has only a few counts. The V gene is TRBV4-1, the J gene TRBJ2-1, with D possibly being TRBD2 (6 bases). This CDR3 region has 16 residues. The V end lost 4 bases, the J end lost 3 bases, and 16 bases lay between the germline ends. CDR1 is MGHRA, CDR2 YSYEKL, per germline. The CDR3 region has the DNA TGCGCCAGCAGCCTTGGCTATGGGGGAGGCTACAATGAGCAGTTCTTC. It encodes CASSLGYGGGYNEQFF.

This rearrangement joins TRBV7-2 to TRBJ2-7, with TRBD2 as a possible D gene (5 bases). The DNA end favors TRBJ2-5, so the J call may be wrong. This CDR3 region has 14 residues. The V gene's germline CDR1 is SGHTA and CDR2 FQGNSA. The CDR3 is CASSLKGRGETQYF. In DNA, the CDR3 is TGTGCCAGCAGCTTAAAGGGCAGAGGGGAGACCCAGTACTTC.

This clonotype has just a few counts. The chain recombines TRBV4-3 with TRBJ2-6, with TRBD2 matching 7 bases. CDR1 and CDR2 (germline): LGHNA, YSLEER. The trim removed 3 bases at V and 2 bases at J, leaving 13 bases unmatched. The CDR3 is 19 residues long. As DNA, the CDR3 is TGCGCCAGCAGCCATTATAGGGTCCGCGGGAGTACTGGGGCCAACGTCCTGACTTTC. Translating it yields CASSHYRVRGSTGANVLTF.

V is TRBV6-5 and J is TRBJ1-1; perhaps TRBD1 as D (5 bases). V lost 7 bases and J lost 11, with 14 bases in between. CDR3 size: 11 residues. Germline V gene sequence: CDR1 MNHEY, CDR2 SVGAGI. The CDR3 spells CASKWGAEAFF. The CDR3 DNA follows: TGTGCCAGCAAATGGGGCGCGGAGGCTTTCTTT.

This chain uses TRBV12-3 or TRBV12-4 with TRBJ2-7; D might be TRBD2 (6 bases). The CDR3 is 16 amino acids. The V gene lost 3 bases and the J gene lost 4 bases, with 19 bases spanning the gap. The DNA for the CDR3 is TGTGCCAGCAGTTTTTACGCGGGACCAGGGCGATACGAGCAGTACTTC. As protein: CASSFYAGPGRYEQYF.

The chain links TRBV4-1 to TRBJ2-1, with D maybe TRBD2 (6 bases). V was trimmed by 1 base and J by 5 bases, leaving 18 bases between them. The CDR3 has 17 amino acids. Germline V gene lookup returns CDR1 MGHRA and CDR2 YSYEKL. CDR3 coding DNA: TGCGCCAGCAGCCAAGTTTCCTCTAGCGCATTTAACAATGAGCAGTTCTTC. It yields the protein CASSQVSSSAFNNEQFF.

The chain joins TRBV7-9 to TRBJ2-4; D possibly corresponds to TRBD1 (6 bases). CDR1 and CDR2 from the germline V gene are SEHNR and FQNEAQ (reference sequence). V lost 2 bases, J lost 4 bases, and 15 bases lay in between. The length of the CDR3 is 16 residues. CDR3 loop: CASSLIRDMWKNIQYF. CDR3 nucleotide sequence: TGTGCCAGCAGCTTAATCCGGGACATGTGGAAAAACATTCAGTACTTC.

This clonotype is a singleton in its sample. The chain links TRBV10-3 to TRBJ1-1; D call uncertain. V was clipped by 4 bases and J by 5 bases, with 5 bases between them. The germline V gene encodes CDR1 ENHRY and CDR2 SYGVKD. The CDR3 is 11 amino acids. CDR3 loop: CAISAKTEAFF. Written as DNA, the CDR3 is TGTGCCATCAGTGCGAAAACTGAAGCTTTCTTT.

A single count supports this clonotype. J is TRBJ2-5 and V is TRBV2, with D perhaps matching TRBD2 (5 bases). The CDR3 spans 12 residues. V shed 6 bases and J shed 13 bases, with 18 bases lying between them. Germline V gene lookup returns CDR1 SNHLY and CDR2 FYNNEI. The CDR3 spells CASSGGSIERYF. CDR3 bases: TGTGCCAGCAGCGGAGGATCTATCGAGCGGTACTTC.

CDR3 in DNA: TGTGCCAGCAGTTTAGGGGCTTTGAACACTGAAGCTTTCTTT. It translates to CASSLGALNTEAFF. The chain combines TRBV12-3 or TRBV12-4 with TRBJ1-1; D gene ambiguous. Deletions cut 1 base from V and 0 bases from J, with 6 bases between. This CDR3 region has 14 residues.